This section outlines one T cell receptor beta chain sequence together with its context. The CDR3 is made up of 14 amino acids. Germline CDR1 is SGHRS and CDR2 is YFSETQ. V gave up 0 bases and J gave up 0 bases, with 6 bases separating them. Here immunoSEQ multiplex PCR was the method, and the copy in TCRdb shows in-frame clones only, minus some. The table lists roughly 100,000 clones, 85% to 90% of them singletons. This entry is derived from a study of T cell responses to AZD1222 COVID-19 vaccine. The clonotype was recovered from an adult in good health. The chain recombines TRBV5-1 with TRBJ1-1; D not resolved. The material sequenced was peripheral blood, taken on day 0 of AZD1222 vaccination. CDR3 residues: CASSLAQMNTEAFF. The CDR3 DNA follows: TGCGCCAGCAGCTTGGCCCAGATGAACACTGAAGCTTTCTTT. The complete variable domain, with remaining parts taken from reference TRBV5-1 and TRBJ1-1, reads KAGVTQTPRYLIKTRGQQVTLSCSPISGHRSVSWYQQTPGQGLQFLFEYFSETQRNKGNFPGRFSGRQFSNSRSEMNVSTLELGDSALYLCASSLAQMNTEAFFGQGTRLTVV.